This passage covers 13 T cell receptor beta chains from one sample sequenced in a study of identical twins listed by TCRdb under 2016. Library construction relied on 5' RACE. Sequencing used an Illumina HiSeq 2000. Through fastp at Q25 and MiXCR, TCRdb rebuilt clones from the public reads, retaining in-frame beta chains. Merged by CDR3 protein, the rows form single entries marked with the most common genes and DNA. The sample table contains hundreds of thousands of distinct CDR3 sequences; only one count was recorded for 21% of them. The ten most abundant clones make up about 4.5% of the sample. This sample also belongs to another study, concerning T cells expressing NK-cell markers.

Sample: PBMCs. Receptor source: a woman between 18 and 29 years old in good health.

The rearrangement links TRBV5-1 to TRBJ2-2, with TRBD1 matching 11 bases. CDR3 length: 17 amino acids. Germline CDR1 reads SGHRS; CDR2 reads YFSETQ. With 3 bases clipped from V and 4 bases from J, the junction kept 8 bases outside the gene matches. CDR3 in amino acids: CASSSHKGQGGTGELFF. The CDR3 nucleotides are TGCGCCAGCAGCTCGCACAAGGGACAGGGGGGCACCGGGGAGCTGTTTTTT.

At least ten counts were recorded for this clonotype. The chain combines TRBV5-1 with TRBJ2-1; unclear D gene. Germline lookup yields CDR1 SGHRS and CDR2 YFSETQ. Trimming took 0 bases from V and 8 from J, leaving 9 bases between them. This CDR3 region has 13 residues. CDR3 DNA: TGCGCCAGCAGCTTGGTGGGCGCCGATGAGCAGTTCTTC. This codes for CASSLVGADEQFF.

This clonotype was counted ten times or more. For the CDR3, the DNA is TGCACCGGACCCCGGGGACATGAAAAACTGTTTTTT. This translates into CTGPRGHEKLFF. The chain carries TRBV29-1 and TRBJ1-4, with a possible D match to TRBD1 (5 bases). Germline V CDR1 and CDR2: SQVTM, ANQGSEA. The CDR3 runs 12 residues.

The table lists this clonotype with a few counts. V gene TRBV11-2 combines with J gene TRBJ2-5; D is perhaps TRBD2 (6 bases). The CDR3 has 14 amino acids. With 5 bases removed from V and 3 bases from J, the gap between germline ends came to 13 bases. Germline V gene data show CDR1 as SGHAT and CDR2 as FQNNGV. Here the CDR3 reads CASSLPAGKETQYF. For the CDR3, the DNA is TGTGCCAGCAGCCTACCTGCGGGGAAAGAGACCCAGTACTTC.

The chain is built from TRBV5-6 and TRBJ2-1; tentatively, D is TRBD1 or TRBD2 (5 bases each). The CDR3 is made up of 14 amino acids. V gave up 2 bases and J gave up 6 bases, with 12 bases separating them. CDR1 is SGHDT, CDR2 YYEEEE, per germline. Written as DNA, the CDR3 is TGTGCCAGCAGCTTAGGGACGCGTGGCAATGAGCAGTTCTTC. Its protein is CASSLGTRGNEQFF.

This clonotype was counted only a few times. As DNA, the CDR3 is TGCGCCAGCAGTGACCGGGGAAACTCGGCCTACGAGCAGTACTTC. Protein: CASSDRGNSAYEQYF. This sequence joins TRBV10-2 and TRBJ2-7; tentatively, D is TRBD2 (5 bases). Germline values: CDR1 WSHSY, CDR2 SAAADI. The CDR3 loop spans 15 amino acids. Trimming pared 3 bases from V and 2 bases from J, leaving 14 bases between.

V and J are TRBV5-1 and TRBJ2-2, with D perhaps matching TRBD1 (5 bases). There are 14 residues in the CDR3. The germline V gene has CDR1 SGHRS and CDR2 YFSETQ. V lost 4 bases, J lost 2 bases, and 9 bases lay in between. CDR3 sequence (DNA): TGCGCCAGCAGCGTTGGACACAACACCGGGGAGCTGTTTTTT. Its translation is CASSVGHNTGELFF.

This clonotype was detected many times. V is TRBV5-1 and J is TRBJ2-7; D not resolved. V shed 4 bases and J shed 3 bases, with 5 bases lying between them. The CDR3 runs to 11 residues. Germline V gene data show CDR1 as SGHRS and CDR2 as YFSETQ. For the CDR3, the DNA is TGCGCCAGCAGCGACTTCTACGAGCAGTACTTC. Encoded protein: CASSDFYEQYF. The whole variable domain, filled in from reference TRBV5-1 and TRBJ2-7, reads KAGVTQTPRYLIKTRGQQVTLSCSPISGHRSVSWYQQTPGQGLQFLFEYFSETQRNKGNFPGRFSGRQFSNSRSEMNVSTLELGDSALYLCASSDFYEQYFGPGTRLTVT.

The chain couples TRBV7-9 to TRBJ2-5, with a weak D call TRBD1 (6 bases). V gave up 5 bases and J gave up 2 bases, with 15 bases separating them. Germline V gives CDR1 SEHNR, CDR2 FQNEAQ (reference sequence). CDR3 size: 15 residues. CDR3 residues: CASSLHRELQETQYF. The DNA for the CDR3 is TGTGCCAGCAGCCTCCACAGGGAATTACAAGAGACCCAGTACTTC.

In nucleotides, the CDR3 is TGTGCCAGCAGCAGAGGGGTAGGGCGCAATGAGCAGTTCTTC. Protein product: CASSRGVGRNEQFF. The V gene is TRBV13, the J gene TRBJ2-1; D is perhaps TRBD1 or TRBD2 (5 bases each). Germline values: CDR1 PRHDT, CDR2 FYEKMQ (reference sequence). This CDR3 has 14 amino acids. Trimming took off 5 bases at V and 6 bases at J, with 14 bases between the two ends.

This clonotype was observed a handful of times. The gene calls are TRBV20-1 and TRBJ1-4; D is perhaps TRBD1 (5 bases). This CDR3 spans 16 amino acids. The V end was cut by 4 bases, the J end by 7 bases, with 22 bases between. The germline V gene encodes CDR1 DFQATT and CDR2 SNEGSKA (reference sequence). CDR3 in amino acids: CSAKQVRSPAGEKLFF. Written as DNA, the CDR3 is TGCAGTGCTAAACAGGTCCGGTCCCCGGCGGGTGAAAAACTGTTTTTT.

This sequence joins TRBV12-3 or TRBV12-4 and TRBJ2-7; D may correspond to TRBD1 or TRBD2 (5 bases each). Trimming left V 3 bases short and J 6 bases short, with 12 bases between. The CDR3 covers 13 residues. The DNA for the CDR3 is TGTGCCAGCAGTTTTGGGACCCCGAGCGAGCAGTACTTC. It is translated as CASSFGTPSEQYF.

V is TRBV20-1 and J is TRBJ2-1; 7 bases are shared with TRBD2. Germline CDR1 DFQATT, CDR2 SNEGSKA (reference sequence). The V segment lost 7 bases and the J segment 8 bases; nucleotides outside the gene matches: 8. The CDR3 length is 12 residues. CDR3 residues: CSGGGSLDEQFF. The DNA for the CDR3 is TGCAGTGGGGGCGGGAGTCTGGATGAGCAGTTCTTC.